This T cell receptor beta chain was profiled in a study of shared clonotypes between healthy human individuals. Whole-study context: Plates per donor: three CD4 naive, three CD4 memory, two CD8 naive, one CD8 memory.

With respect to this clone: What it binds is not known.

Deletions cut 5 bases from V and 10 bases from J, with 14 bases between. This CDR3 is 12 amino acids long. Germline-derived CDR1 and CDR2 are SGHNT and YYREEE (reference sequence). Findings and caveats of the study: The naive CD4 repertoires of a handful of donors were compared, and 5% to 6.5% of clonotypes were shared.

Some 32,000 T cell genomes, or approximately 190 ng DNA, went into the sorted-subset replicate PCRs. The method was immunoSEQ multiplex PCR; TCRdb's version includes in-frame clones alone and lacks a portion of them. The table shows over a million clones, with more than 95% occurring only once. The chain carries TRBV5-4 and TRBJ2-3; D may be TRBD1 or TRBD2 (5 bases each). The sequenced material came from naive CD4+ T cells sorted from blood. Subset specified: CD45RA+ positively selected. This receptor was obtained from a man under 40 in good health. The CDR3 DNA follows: TGTGCCAGCAGTTGGGAGCAGGGTGCGCAGTATTTT. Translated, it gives CASSWEQGAQYF.